Listed here is a single T cell receptor beta chain. What it binds is not known. Using quantitative 5'-RACE with molecular barcodes, the authors made TCR beta libraries. TCRdb redid the calling of the 5' RACE reads with MiXCR, one entry per CDR3 protein. The repertoire holds 35,000 to 40,000 distinct CDR3 sequences, with 16% as singletons. This specimen comes from a study of CD8 T cells in ankylosing spondylitis. V gave up 2 bases and J gave up 2 bases; unmatched junction bases: 5. The CDR3 spans 15 residues. Germline assignment: CDR1 SGHRS and CDR2 YFSETQ. Study-wide findings and caveats: Significant enrichment of disease-linked clones was reported in matched ankylosing spondylitis synovial fluid.

The rearrangement links TRBV5-1 to TRBJ2-5; 8 bases map to TRBD2. Sample: blood. The TCR was taken from a male donor with ankylosing spondylitis or in good health (not recorded which). The CDR3 coding sequence is TGCGCCAGCAGCTTTAGCGGGATGGGTCAAGAGACCCAGTACTTC. Its protein product is CASSFSGMGQETQYF.